The 15 T cell receptor beta chains listed next were all sequenced from one sample in a study of blood T cell repertoires in COVID-19. Some clones are missing from TCRdb's copy, which holds only in-frame ones; the method was immunoSEQ multiplex PCR. There are around 100,000 clones in the sample; more than 80% occur only once, and about 34% lies in the top ten. Sample: peripheral blood. These receptors all come from a woman older than 75 with acute or convalescent COVID-19.

The rearrangement uses TRBV12-3 or TRBV12-4 and TRBJ1-3, with a weak D call TRBD1 (5 bases). The ends were cut back, 7 bases at V and 3 bases at J, with 10 bases in the middle. The CDR3 has 13 amino acids. DNA of the CDR3: TGTGCCAGCACGGAAGGGGTTGGAAACACCATATATTTT. Protein product: CASTEGVGNTIYF.

This sequence joins TRBV27 and TRBJ1-1; a possible D gene is TRBD1 (5 bases). V lost 6 bases, J lost 1 base, and 9 bases lay in between. The length of the CDR3 is 13 residues. CDR1 and CDR2 from the germline V gene are MNHEY and SMNVEV (reference sequence). CDR3 bases: TGTGCCAGCAGCCGTAGGGGGAACACTGAAGCTTTCTTT. It encodes CASSRRGNTEAFF.

The chain employs TRBV9 and TRBJ2-1; 8 nucleotides line up with TRBD1. J was trimmed by 9 bases and V by 1 base; bases with no gene match: 15. Germline values: CDR1 SGDLS, CDR2 YYNGEE. This CDR3 is built from 17 residues. As DNA, the CDR3 is TGTGCCAGCAGCGTAACGTCTGGACAGGGCGGCCACGTTGAGCAGTTCTTC. Translation gives CASSVTSGQGGHVEQFF.

The rearrangement uses TRBV7-9 and TRBJ1-6, with D tentatively TRBD1 (6 bases). The CDR3 extends over 14 amino acids. V lost 5 bases and J lost 5, with 10 bases in between. CDR1 and CDR2 (germline): SEHNR, FQNEAQ (reference sequence). The CDR3 bases are TGTGCCAGCAGCACCCGGACAGATAATTCACCCCTCCACTTT. Residues: CASSTRTDNSPLHF. Together with reference TRBV7-9 and TRBJ1-6, the CDR3 gives the full variable domain: DTGVSQNPRHKITKRGQNVTFRCDPISEHNRLYWYRQTLGQGPEFLTYFQNEAQLEKSRLLSDRFSAERPKGSFSTLEIQRTEQGDSAMYLCASSTRTDNSPLHFGNGTRLTVT.

The V call is TRBV5-7, the J call TRBJ1-5, with D possibly being TRBD1 (5 bases). TRBV5-7 is designated an ORF whose function remains uncertain. Trimming shortened V by 0 bases and J by 7 bases, and 11 bases separated the two germline ends. This CDR3 is built from 14 residues. The CDR3 region has the DNA TGTGCCAGCAGCTTGGGCAGGGAGGACCAGCCCCAGCATTTT. Amino acids: CASSLGREDQPQHF.

The chain is built from TRBV5-1 and TRBJ2-3; 10 bases map to TRBD2. Looked up from germline, CDR1 is SGHRS and CDR2 is YFSETQ. This CDR3 has 16 residues. The junction had 11 bases not matched to a gene; V was cut back by 4 bases and J by 6 bases. DNA for the CDR3: TGCGCCAGCAGCGCACCGGGACTAGCGATTAGGGATACGCAGTATTTT. Protein product: CASSAPGLAIRDTQYF.

The gene calls are TRBV28 and TRBJ1-2; the D gene is possibly TRBD1 (6 bases). The CDR3 sequence is 12 residues long. CDR1 is MDHEN and CDR2 is SYDVKM in the germline V gene. Trimming removed 6 bases from V and 3 bases from J, with 8 bases in between. CDR3 region: CASSQGYYGYTF. The CDR3 nucleotides read TGTGCCAGCAGCCAGGGGTACTATGGCTACACCTTC.

CDR3 in DNA: TGTGCCAGCAGTTGCGGAACAGGTTGCGGCTACGAGCAGTACTTC. Encoded protein: CASSCGTGCGYEQYF. The chain carries TRBV6-5 and TRBJ2-7; perhaps TRBD1 as D (5 bases). CDR1 MNHEY and CDR2 SVGAGI come from the germline V gene. Trimming shortened V by 4 bases and J by 3 bases, and 16 bases separated the two germline ends. The CDR3 covers 15 residues.

This clone was observed once. V usage is TRBV5-1 and J usage is TRBJ2-7, with D tentatively TRBD1 (5 bases). Germline assignment: CDR1 SGHRS and CDR2 YFSETQ. The CDR3 covers 13 residues. With 4 bases removed from V and 1 base from J, the gap between germline ends came to 9 bases. CDR3 nucleotide sequence: TGCGCCAGCAGCCCAGGGCCTTCCTACGAGCAGTACTTC. It yields the protein CASSPGPSYEQYF.

The rearrangement links TRBV3-1 (or the pseudogene TRBV3-2) to TRBJ1-1; the match to TRBD1 covers 9 bases. CDR3 length: 14 amino acids. The junction had 2 bases not matched to a gene; V was cut back by 1 base and J by 5 bases. Germline V CDR1 and CDR2: LGHDT, YNNKEL (reference sequence). This CDR3 is CASSQVTGGTEAFF. The CDR3 nucleotides read TGTGCCAGCAGCCAAGTGACAGGGGGGACTGAAGCTTTCTTT.

The chain links TRBV21-1 to TRBJ2-7; TRBD1, as called in the table, went unchecked against the DNA. TRBV21-1 is flagged as a pseudogene. The CDR3 runs to 17 residues. The CDR3 nucleotides read TGTGCCAGCAGAAAACAGGGTATCCCCACCTTTACCTACGAGCAGTACTTC. It codes for CASRKQGIPTFTYEQYF.

CDR3 region: CASSPYEGASTDTQYF. The CDR3 DNA reads TGTGCCAGCTCACCCTACGAGGGGGCCAGCACAGATACGCAGTATTTT. The chain carries TRBV18 and TRBJ2-3; TRBD1 matches 7 bases. CDR3 length: 16 amino acids. The ends lost 3 bases at V and 0 bases at J; junction bases unmatched: 6. Germline-derived CDR1 and CDR2 are KGHSH and LQKENI. The full variable domain, its missing parts supplied by reference TRBV18 and TRBJ2-3, is NAGVMQNPRHLVRRRGQEARLRCSPMKGHSHVYWYRQLPEEGLKFMVYLQKENIIDESGMPKERFSAEFPKEGPSILRIQQVVRGDSAAYFCASSPYEGASTDTQYFGPGTRLTVL.

The rearrangement links TRBV13 to TRBJ2-5; D is unresolved. V lost 0 bases and J lost 4, with 6 bases in between. CDR1 PRHDT and CDR2 FYEKMQ come from the germline V gene (reference sequence). The CDR3 is 13 residues long. CDR3: CASSLGLGETQYF. CDR3 coding DNA: TGTGCCAGCAGCTTAGGCCTCGGAGAGACCCAGTACTTC.

The sample holds one count of this clone. The V call is TRBV18, the J call TRBJ1-2, with 7 bases matching TRBD1. The CDR3 length is 17 residues. Looked up from germline, CDR1 is KGHSH and CDR2 is LQKENI. With V trimmed by 1 base and J by 4 bases, 12 bases remained unmatched. This CDR3 reads CASSPRLLRGQVYGYTF. The CDR3 DNA sequence: TGTGCCAGCTCACCACGCCTGCTGAGGGGGCAGGTCTATGGCTACACCTTC.

The chain joins TRBV20-1 to TRBJ1-2; D uncertain. V was shortened by 5 bases and J by 1 base, with 5 bases between the two germline ends. The CDR3 spans 11 residues. Germline loops: CDR1 DFQATT, CDR2 SNEGSKA (reference sequence). The CDR3 DNA sequence: TGCAGTGCTGACAATAACTATGGCTACACCTTC. It translates to CSADNNYGYTF.